This T cell receptor beta chain was sequenced in a study of shared clonotypes between healthy human individuals. Turning to the study itself: Plates per donor: three CD4 naive, three CD4 memory, two CD8 naive, one CD8 memory. Study-level findings and limits: Investigators collected only blood, and repertoires in tissues likely differ.

CD8 cells regarded as naive lacked CD45RO, were positively chosen for CCR7, and omitted terminally differentiated effector memory CD45RA+ cells. Profiled with immunoSEQ multiplex PCR; TCRdb holds only in-frame clones, not every one. The sample lists hundreds of thousands of clones, 95% to 96% occurring once. As for this clone: Its antigen remains unidentified.

Germline V gives CDR1 SNHLY, CDR2 FYNNEI. CDR3 length: 16 amino acids. V trimming: 8 bases; J trimming: 2 bases; junction bases outside the gene matches: 9. Sample: naive CD8+ T cells sorted from blood. The chain carries TRBV2 and TRBJ2-3, with 11 bases that match TRBD2. The receptor comes from a woman aged 30 to 39 in good health. DNA of the CDR3: TGTGCCAGCCACGAGGGGACTAGCGGATCCACAGATACGCAGTATTTT. It encodes CASHEGTSGSTDTQYF. The full variable domain, in which reference TRBV2 and TRBJ2-3 provide the parts outside the CDR3, is EPEVTQTPSHQVTQMGQEVILRCVPISNHLYFYWYRQILGQKVEFLVSFYNNEISEKSEIFDDQFSVERPDGSNFTLKIRSTKLEDSAMYFCASHEGTSGSTDTQYFGPGTRLTVL.